This T cell receptor (beta chain) was found in a study of control samples from healthy donors and cancer patients. CDR3 size: 15 residues. Trimming cost V 4 bases and J 2 bases, with 12 bases left between them. Germline V lookup: CDR1 SGHTA, CDR2 FQGNSA. This table comes from immunoSEQ multiplex PCR, and its TCRdb copy is limited to in-frame clones, with some not included. Of over 150,000 clones in the sample, 94% were seen once. This chain uses TRBV7-2 with TRBJ2-1; a weak D match, TRBD1 (6 bases). The material sequenced was blood. This sequence originates from a man aged 40-55 years in good health. CDR3: CASSSRGYPYNEQFF. DNA of the CDR3: TGTGCCAGCAGCTCAAGGGGGTACCCCTACAATGAGCAGTTCTTC.